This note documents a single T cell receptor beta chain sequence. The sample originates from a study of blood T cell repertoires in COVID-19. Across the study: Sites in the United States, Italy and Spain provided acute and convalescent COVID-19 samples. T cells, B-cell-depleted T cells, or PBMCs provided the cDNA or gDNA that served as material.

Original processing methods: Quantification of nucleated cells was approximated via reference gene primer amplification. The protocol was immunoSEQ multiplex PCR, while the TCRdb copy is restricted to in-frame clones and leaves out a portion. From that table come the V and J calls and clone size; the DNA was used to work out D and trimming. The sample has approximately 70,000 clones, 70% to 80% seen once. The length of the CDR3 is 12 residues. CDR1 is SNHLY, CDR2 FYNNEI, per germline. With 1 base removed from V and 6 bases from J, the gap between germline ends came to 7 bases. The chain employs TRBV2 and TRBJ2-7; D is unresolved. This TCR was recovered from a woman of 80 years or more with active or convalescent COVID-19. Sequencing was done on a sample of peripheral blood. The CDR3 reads CASSEVPVEQYF. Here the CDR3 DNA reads TGTGCCAGCAGTGAAGTCCCAGTCGAGCAGTACTTC.